Each of the 10 T cell receptor beta chains below was sequenced from the same sample in a study of cytomegalovirus exposure and HLA in healthy donors. The data were produced by immunoSEQ multiplex PCR, yet TCRdb's version contains in-frame clones alone and is incomplete. The top ten clones hold roughly 5.5% of a sample with 200,000 to 250,000 clones, roughly 85% of them seen once. The sample taken for sequencing was PBMCs. These receptors all stem from a woman in her late teens or twenties in good health and CMV-seronegative.

The chain joins TRBV27 to TRBJ1-1; 7 nucleotides align to TRBD1. The CDR3 totals 15 residues. V shed 0 bases, J shed 0 bases, and the junction held 1 base outside the gene matches. Germline loops: CDR1 MNHEY, CDR2 SMNVEV (reference sequence). This chain's CDR3 is CASSLSTGMNTEAFF. CDR3 sequence (DNA): TGTGCCAGCAGTTTATCGACAGGGATGAACACTGAAGCTTTCTTT.

The J gene is TRBJ2-7, the V gene TRBV30, with a possible D match to TRBD1 (6 bases). V gave up 3 bases and J gave up 6 bases, with 15 bases separating them. The CDR3 extends over 13 amino acids. Germline V gene lookup returns CDR1 GTSNPN and CDR2 SVGIG (reference sequence). The CDR3 loop reads CAWSATTGSEQYF. CDR3 sequence (DNA): TGTGCCTGGAGCGCCACCACAGGGAGCGAGCAGTACTTC.

The chain combines TRBV4-1 with TRBJ2-7; TRBD2 matches 8 bases. CDR1 is MGHRA, CDR2 YSYEKL, per germline. There are 17 residues in the CDR3. With V trimmed by 2 bases and J by 3 bases, 12 bases remained unmatched. The chain's CDR3 is CASSQTPRGSGDYEQYF. For the CDR3, the DNA is TGCGCCAGCAGCCAAACCCCCCGGGGTAGCGGGGACTACGAGCAGTACTTC.

This chain connects TRBV7-9 to TRBJ2-7; TRBD1 agrees at 8 bases. Germline CDR1 SEHNR, CDR2 FQNEAQ (reference sequence). V was clipped by 1 base and J by 6 bases; unmatched bases: 5. The CDR3 loop spans 14 amino acids. In nucleotides, the CDR3 is TGTGCCAGCAGCTTAGGGCAGGGGGCGGGCGAGCAGTACTTC. Translated, it gives CASSLGQGAGEQYF.

This clone has more than one count but fewer than ten. V and J are TRBV2 and TRBJ1-6; D remains unclear. CDR3 length: 13 residues. Trimming left V 3 bases short and J 7 bases short, with 7 bases between. Germline V lookup: CDR1 SNHLY, CDR2 FYNNEI. The CDR3 DNA sequence: TGTGCCAGCAGTGAGATGGGAAATTCACCCCTCCACTTT. Translating it yields CASSEMGNSPLHF.

The gene calls are TRBV5-8 and TRBJ2-5, with TRBD2 matching over 8 bases. The V and J ends lost 4 bases and 1 base, in that order; junction bases with no gene match: 3. The CDR3 is 14 amino acids. Germline CDR1 reads SGHTS; CDR2 reads YDEGEE. The CDR3 sequence: CASSLLAGQETQYF. As DNA, the CDR3 is TGTGCCAGCAGCCTTCTAGCGGGCCAAGAGACCCAGTACTTC.

The chain recombines TRBV28 with TRBJ2-3, with D perhaps matching TRBD1 (6 bases). This CDR3 region has 13 residues. The V gene lost 9 bases and the J gene lost 1 base, with 11 bases spanning the gap. Germline V gives CDR1 MDHEN, CDR2 SYDVKM. CDR3 amino acids: CASKNRGTDTQYF. DNA of the CDR3: TGTGCCAGTAAGAACAGGGGCACAGATACGCAGTATTTT.

The chain uses TRBV5-4 and TRBJ1-2; D not certain. The CDR3 has 14 amino acids. The V gene's germline CDR1 is SGHNT and CDR2 YYREEE (reference sequence). V was shortened by 0 bases and J by 6 bases, with 12 bases between the two germline ends. CDR3 region: CASSLDWEGHGYTF. DNA for the CDR3: TGTGCCAGCAGCTTGGACTGGGAAGGTCATGGCTACACCTTC. The complete variable domain, with remaining parts taken from reference TRBV5-4 and TRBJ1-2, reads ETGVTQSPTHLIKTRGQQVTLRCSSQSGHNTVSWYQQALGQGPQFIFQYYREEENGRGNFPPRFSGLQFPNYSSELNVNALELDDSALYLCASSLDWEGHGYTFGSGTRLTVV.

On this clone itself: Additional DNA sequences in this sample encode the identical CDR3. The chain is built from TRBV5-1 and TRBJ2-7; 10 bases are a match to TRBD1. With 0 bases clipped from V and 4 bases from J, the junction kept 1 base outside the gene matches. Germline CDR1 SGHRS, CDR2 YFSETQ. The CDR3 consists of 14 residues. CDR3 sequence (DNA): TGCGCCAGCAGCTTGGGACAGGGGGCATACGAGCAGTACTTC. Translation gives CASSLGQGAYEQYF.

V usage is TRBV7-6 and J usage is TRBJ2-7, with 10 bases aligning to TRBD1. The CDR3 is made up of 14 amino acids. J was trimmed by 6 bases and V by 4 bases; bases with no gene match: 6. Germline CDR1 is SGHVS and CDR2 is FNYEAQ. Here the CDR3 reads CASSSGQGNGEQYF. CDR3 nucleotide sequence: TGTGCCAGCAGCTCGGGACAGGGGAATGGCGAGCAGTACTTC.